The TCR beta chain described here comes from a study of blood T cell repertoires in COVID-19. Method: immunoSEQ multiplex PCR; TCRdb's copy keeps in-frame clones and lacks some. Of a few hundred thousand clones detected, about 87% appear once; the ten largest clones hold roughly 6.4%. CDR3 length: 16 amino acids. V lost 6 bases and J 6 bases, leaving 21 bases between the germline ends. Germline loops: CDR1 MDHEN, CDR2 SYDVKM. This sequence was found in a man in his 60s who had recovered from COVID-19. Sequences were obtained from peripheral blood. V usage is TRBV28 and J usage is TRBJ1-5, with D tentatively TRBD1 (6 bases). The DNA of the CDR3 is TGTGCCAGCAGCTGGATTGAGGGGGTGGTAGGTCAGCCCCAGCATTTT. It codes for CASSWIEGVVGQPQHF.